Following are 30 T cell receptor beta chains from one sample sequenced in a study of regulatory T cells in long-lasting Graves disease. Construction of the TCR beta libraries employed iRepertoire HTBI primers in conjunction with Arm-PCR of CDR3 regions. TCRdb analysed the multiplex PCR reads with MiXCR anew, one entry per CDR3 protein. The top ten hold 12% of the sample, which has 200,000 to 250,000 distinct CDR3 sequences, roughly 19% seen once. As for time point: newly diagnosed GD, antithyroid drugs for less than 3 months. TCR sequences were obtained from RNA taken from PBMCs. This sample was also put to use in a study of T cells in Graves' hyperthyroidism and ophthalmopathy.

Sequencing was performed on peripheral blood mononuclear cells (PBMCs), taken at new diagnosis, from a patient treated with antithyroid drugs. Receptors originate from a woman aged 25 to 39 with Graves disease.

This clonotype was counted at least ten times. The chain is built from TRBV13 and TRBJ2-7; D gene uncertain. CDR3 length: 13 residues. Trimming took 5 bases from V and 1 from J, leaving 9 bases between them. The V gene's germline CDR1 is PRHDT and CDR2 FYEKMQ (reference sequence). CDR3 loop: CASSPPASYEQYF. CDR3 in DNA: TGTGCCAGCAGCCCCCCCGCATCCTACGAGCAGTACTTC.

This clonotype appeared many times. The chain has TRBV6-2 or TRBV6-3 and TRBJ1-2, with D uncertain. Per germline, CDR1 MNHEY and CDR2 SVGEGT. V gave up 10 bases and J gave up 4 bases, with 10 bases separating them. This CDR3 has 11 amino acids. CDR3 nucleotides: TGTGCCACCCTACGGGGCTATGGCTACACCTTC. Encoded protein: CATLRGYGYTF.

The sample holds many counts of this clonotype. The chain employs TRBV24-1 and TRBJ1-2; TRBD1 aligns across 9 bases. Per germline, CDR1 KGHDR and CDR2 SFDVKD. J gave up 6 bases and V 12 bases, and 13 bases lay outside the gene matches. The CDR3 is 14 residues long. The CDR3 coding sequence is TGTGCCCCGCCGCCGGGACAGGGAACGGATGGCTACACCTTC. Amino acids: CAPPPGQGTDGYTF.

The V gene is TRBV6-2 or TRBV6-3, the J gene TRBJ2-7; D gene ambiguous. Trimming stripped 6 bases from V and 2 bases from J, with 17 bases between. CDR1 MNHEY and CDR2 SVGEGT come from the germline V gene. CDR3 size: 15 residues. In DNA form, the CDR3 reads TGTGCCAGCAGCACGTCCTCCAGCGACACCTACGAGCAGTACTTC. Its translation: CASSTSSSDTYEQYF.

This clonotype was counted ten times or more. The DNA for the CDR3 is TGTGCCAGCAGCTGGCAAATTCAGGGGGACCACAATGAGCAGTTCTTC. The encoded protein is CASSWQIQGDHNEQFF. The chain carries TRBV11-2 and TRBJ2-1; 7 nucleotides align to TRBD1. J lost 5 bases, V lost 4 bases, and 11 bases had no gene match. Germline CDR1 reads SGHAT; CDR2 reads FQNNGV. The CDR3 runs to 16 residues.

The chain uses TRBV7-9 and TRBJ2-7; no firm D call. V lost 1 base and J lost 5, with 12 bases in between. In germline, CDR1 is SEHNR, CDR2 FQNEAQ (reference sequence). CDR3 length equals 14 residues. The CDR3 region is CASSLVGSGDEQYF. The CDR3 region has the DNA TGTGCCAGCAGCTTAGTAGGTAGTGGAGACGAGCAGTACTTC.

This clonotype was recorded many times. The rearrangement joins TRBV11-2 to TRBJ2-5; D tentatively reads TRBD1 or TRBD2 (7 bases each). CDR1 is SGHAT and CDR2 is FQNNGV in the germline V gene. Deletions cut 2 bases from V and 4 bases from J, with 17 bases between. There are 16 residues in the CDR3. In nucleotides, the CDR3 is TGTGCCAGCAGCTTATCTGCGACAGGGAGGGGAGAGACCCAGTACTTC. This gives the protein CASSLSATGRGETQYF.

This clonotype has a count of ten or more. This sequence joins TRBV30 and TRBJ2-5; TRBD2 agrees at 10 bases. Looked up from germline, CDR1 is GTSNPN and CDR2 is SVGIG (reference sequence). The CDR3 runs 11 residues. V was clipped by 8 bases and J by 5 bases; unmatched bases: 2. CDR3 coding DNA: TGTGCCGGTAGCGGGGGGGAGACCCAGTACTTC. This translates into CAGSGGETQYF.

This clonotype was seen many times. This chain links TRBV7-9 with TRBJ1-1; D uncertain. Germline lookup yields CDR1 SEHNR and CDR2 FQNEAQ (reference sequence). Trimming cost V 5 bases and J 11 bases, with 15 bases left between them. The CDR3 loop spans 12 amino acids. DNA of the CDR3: TGTGCCAGCAGCCTGAAAGGAGAGAGTGCTTTCTTT. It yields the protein CASSLKGESAFF.

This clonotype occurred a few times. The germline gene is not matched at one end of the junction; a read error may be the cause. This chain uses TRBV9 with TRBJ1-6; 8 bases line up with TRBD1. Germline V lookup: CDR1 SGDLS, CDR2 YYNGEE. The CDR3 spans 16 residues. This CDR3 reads CASSGPGQGYSSPLHF. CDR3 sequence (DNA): TGTGCCAGCAGCGGGCCCGGACAGGGATATAGTTCACCCCTCCACTTT. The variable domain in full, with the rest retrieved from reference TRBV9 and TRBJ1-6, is DSGVTQTPKHLITATGQRVTLRCSPRSGDLSVYWYQQSLDQGLQFLIQYYNGEERAKGNILERFSAQQFPDLHSELNLSSLELGDSALYFCASSGPGQGYSSPLHFGNGTRLTVT.

This CDR3 reads CASSLLLAGGPGEQFF. The CDR3 DNA reads TGTGCCAGCAGTCTACTCCTAGCGGGAGGGCCGGGTGAGCAGTTCTTC. This chain joins TRBV27 and TRBJ2-1; 12 bases align to TRBD2. CDR1 and CDR2 (germline): MNHEY, SMNVEV (reference sequence). After removal of 5 bases from V and 9 bases from J, the junction contained 11 bases not matched to a gene. CDR3 size: 16 residues.

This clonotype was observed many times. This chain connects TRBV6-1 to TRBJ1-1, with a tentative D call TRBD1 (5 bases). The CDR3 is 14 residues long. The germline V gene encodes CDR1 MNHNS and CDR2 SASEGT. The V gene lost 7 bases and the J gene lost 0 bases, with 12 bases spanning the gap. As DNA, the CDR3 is TGTGCCAGCATCGAGCGACAGATGAACACTGAAGCTTTCTTT. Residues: CASIERQMNTEAFF.

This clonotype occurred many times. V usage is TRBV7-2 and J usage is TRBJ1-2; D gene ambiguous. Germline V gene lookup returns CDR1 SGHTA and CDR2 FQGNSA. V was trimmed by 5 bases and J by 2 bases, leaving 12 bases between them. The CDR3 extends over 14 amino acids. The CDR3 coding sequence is TGTGCCAGCAGCCCCCGTAACACAAACTATGGCTACACCTTC. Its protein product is CASSPRNTNYGYTF. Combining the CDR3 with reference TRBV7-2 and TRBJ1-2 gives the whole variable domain GAGVSQSPSNKVTEKGKDVELRCDPISGHTALYWYRQSLGQGLEFLIYFQGNSAPDKSGLPSDRFSAERTGGSVSTLTIQRTQQEDSAVYLCASSPRNTNYGYTFGSGTRLTVV.

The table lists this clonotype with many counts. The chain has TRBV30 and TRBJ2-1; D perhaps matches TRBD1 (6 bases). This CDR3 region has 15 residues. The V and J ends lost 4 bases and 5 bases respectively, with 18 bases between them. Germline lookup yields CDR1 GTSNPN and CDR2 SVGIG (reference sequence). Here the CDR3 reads CAWTWDNQADNEQFF. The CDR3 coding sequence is TGTGCCTGGACTTGGGACAACCAAGCGGACAATGAGCAGTTCTTC.

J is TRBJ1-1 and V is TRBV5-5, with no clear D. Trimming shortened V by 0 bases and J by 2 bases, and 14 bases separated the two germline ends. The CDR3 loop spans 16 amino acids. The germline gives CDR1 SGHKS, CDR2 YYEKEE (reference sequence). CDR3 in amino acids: CASSLVGCTGNTEAFF. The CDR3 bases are TGTGCCAGCAGCTTGGTAGGGTGTACGGGAAACACTGAAGCTTTCTTT.

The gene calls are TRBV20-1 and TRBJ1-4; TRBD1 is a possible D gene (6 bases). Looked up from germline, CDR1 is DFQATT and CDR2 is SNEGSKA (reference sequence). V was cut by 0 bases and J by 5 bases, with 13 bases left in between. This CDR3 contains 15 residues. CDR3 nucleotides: TGCAGTGCTAGAGATGGGGGCCAGGGGAATGAAAAACTGTTTTTT. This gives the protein CSARDGGQGNEKLFF.

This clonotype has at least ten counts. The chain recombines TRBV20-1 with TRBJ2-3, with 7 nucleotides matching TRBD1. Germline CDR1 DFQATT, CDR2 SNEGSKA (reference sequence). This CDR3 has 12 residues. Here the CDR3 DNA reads TGCAGCCGTGGACAGGGCACAGATACGCAGTATTTT. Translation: CSRGQGTDTQYF.

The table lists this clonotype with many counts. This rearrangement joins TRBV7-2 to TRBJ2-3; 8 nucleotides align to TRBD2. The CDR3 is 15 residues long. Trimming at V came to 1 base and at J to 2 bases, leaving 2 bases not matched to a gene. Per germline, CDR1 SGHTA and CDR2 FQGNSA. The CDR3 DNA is TGTGCCAGCAGCTTAGTAGCGGGGTACACAGATACGCAGTATTTT. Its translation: CASSLVAGYTDTQYF.

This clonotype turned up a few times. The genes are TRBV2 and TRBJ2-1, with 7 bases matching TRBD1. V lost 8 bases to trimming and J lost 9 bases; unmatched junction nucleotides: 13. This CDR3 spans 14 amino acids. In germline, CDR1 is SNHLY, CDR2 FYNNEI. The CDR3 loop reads CASSNQDRIAEQFF. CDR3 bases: TGTGCCAGCTCTAACCAGGACAGGATTGCTGAGCAGTTCTTC.

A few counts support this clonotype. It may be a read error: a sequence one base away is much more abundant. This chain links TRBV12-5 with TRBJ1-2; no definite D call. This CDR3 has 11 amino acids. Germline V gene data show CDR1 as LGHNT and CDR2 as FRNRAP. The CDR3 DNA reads TGTGGAGCGTGGACCAGCTATGGCCACACCTTC. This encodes CGAWTSYGHTF.

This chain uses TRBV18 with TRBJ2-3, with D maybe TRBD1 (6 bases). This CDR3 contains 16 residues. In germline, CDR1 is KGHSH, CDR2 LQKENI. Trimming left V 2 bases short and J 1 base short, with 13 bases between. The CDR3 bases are TGTGCCAGCTCACCAGTAAACAGGGTTGGCACAGATACGCAGTATTTT. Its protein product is CASSPVNRVGTDTQYF.

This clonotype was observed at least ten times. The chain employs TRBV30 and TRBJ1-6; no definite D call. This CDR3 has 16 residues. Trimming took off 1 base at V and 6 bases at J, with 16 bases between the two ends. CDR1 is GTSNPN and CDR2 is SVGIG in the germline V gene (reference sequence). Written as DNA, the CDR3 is TGTGCCTGGAGTGGGGATTCCGGTAGGAGTAATTCACCCCTCCACTTT. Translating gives CAWSGDSGRSNSPLHF.

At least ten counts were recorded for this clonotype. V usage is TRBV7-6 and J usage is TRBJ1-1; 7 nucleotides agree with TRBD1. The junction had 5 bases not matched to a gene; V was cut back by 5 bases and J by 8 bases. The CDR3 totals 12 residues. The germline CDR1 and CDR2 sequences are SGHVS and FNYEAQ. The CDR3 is CASSHSRGEAFF. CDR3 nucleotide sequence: TGTGCCAGCAGCCATTCCAGGGGGGAAGCTTTCTTT.

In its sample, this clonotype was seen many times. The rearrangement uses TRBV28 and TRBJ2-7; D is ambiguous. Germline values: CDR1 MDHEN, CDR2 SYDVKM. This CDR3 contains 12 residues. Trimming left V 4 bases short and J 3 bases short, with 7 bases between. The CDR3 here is CASSSMNYEQYF. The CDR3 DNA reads TGTGCCAGCAGTTCGATGAACTACGAGCAGTACTTC.

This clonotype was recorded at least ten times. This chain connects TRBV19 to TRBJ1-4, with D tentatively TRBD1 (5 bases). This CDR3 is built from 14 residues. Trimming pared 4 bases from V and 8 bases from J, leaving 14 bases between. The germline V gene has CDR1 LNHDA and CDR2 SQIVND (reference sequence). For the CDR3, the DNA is TGTGCCAGTAGTACCGGGACCGAAAGGGAAAAACTGTTTTTT. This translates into CASSTGTEREKLFF.

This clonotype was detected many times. The CDR3 spells CASSEGARNTEAFF. The CDR3 DNA reads TGTGCCAGCAGTGAGGGGGCGCGGAACACTGAAGCTTTCTTT. The chain is built from TRBV25-1 and TRBJ1-1; possibly TRBD1 for D (6 bases). Trimming took off 3 bases at V and 1 base at J, with 9 bases between the two ends. CDR3 length equals 14 residues. Per germline, CDR1 MGHDK and CDR2 SYGVNS.

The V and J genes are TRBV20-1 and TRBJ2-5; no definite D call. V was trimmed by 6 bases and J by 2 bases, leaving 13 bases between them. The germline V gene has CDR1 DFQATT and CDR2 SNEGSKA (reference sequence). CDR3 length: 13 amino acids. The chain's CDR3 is CSASTRTQETQYF. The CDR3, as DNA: TGCAGTGCCTCGACAAGAACACAAGAGACCCAGTACTTC.

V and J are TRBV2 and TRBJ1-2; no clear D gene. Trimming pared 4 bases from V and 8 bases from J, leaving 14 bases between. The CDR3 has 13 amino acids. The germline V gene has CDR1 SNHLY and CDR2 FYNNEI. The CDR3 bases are TGTGCCAGCAGTGTTCTGGTTCGAGAGGGCTACACCTTC. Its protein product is CASSVLVREGYTF.

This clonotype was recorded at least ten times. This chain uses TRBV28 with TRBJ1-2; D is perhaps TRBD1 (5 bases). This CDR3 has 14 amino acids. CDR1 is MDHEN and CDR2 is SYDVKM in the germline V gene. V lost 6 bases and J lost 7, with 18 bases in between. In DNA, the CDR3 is TGTGCCAGCAGCGTTCGGCCGGGACCTAGTGGCTACACCTTC. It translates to CASSVRPGPSGYTF.

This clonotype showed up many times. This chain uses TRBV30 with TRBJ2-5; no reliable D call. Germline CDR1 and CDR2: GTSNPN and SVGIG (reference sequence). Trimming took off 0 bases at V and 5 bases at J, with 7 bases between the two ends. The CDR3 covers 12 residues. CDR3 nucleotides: TGTGCCTGGAGTGTACTTGGGGAGACCCAGTACTTC. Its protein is CAWSVLGETQYF.